A single sample is the source of the 20 T cell receptor beta chains below, sequenced in a study of blood T cell repertoires in COVID-19. The method was immunoSEQ multiplex PCR; TCRdb's version includes in-frame clones alone and lacks a portion of them. The data hold more than 90,000 clones, with roughly 70% observed a single time. Sequencing was performed on peripheral blood. The source is a woman aged 55-70 years in a cohort sampled during active or convalescent COVID-19.

The rearrangement joins TRBV6-5 to TRBJ1-1; TRBD1 might be the D (6 bases). This CDR3 region has 15 residues. V dropped 7 bases and J dropped 5 bases, with 20 bases sitting between them. Looked up from germline, CDR1 is MNHEY and CDR2 is SVGAGI. CDR3 nucleotides: TGTGCCAGCACTCGGCGCGGGGGGCATCGAACTGAAGCTTTCTTT. It yields the protein CASTRRGGHRTEAFF.

This clone has only a few counts. Mismatch with germline at one junction end may stem from a read error. The chain has TRBV2 and TRBJ1-6, with D perhaps matching TRBD1 (5 bases). CDR1 is SNHLY, CDR2 FYNNEI, per germline. This CDR3 spans 13 amino acids. The CDR3 protein is CASREGANSPLHF. The CDR3 DNA follows: TGTGCCAGCAGGGAAGGGGCAAATTCACCCCTCCACTTT. Full variable domain (missing parts from reference TRBV2 and TRBJ1-6): EPEVTQTPSHQVTQMGQEVILRCVPISNHLYFYWYRQILGQKVEFLVSFYNNEISEKSEIFDDQFSVERPDGSNFTLKIRSTKLEDSAMYFCASREGANSPLHFGNGTRLTVT.

The chain couples TRBV2 to TRBJ2-2; D remains ambiguous. The CDR3 has 13 amino acids. The germline V and J ends were trimmed by 5 bases and 2 bases, with 6 bases remaining between them. Germline V gives CDR1 SNHLY, CDR2 FYNNEI. The chain's CDR3 is CASSPTNTGELFF. In DNA, the CDR3 is TGTGCCAGCAGTCCCACTAACACCGGGGAGCTGTTTTTT.

The chain uses TRBV6-1 and TRBJ2-7; TRBD1 agrees at 7 bases. This CDR3 has 16 residues. The germline V gene encodes CDR1 MNHNS and CDR2 SASEGT. J was trimmed by 3 bases and V by 0 bases; bases with no gene match: 8. CDR3 region: CASSEAYLRQGYEQYF. CDR3 DNA: TGTGCCAGCAGTGAAGCTTATTTGAGACAGGGCTACGAGCAGTACTTC.

The chain links TRBV27 to TRBJ1-2, with D tentatively TRBD1 (6 bases). Between the trimmed V and J ends, which lost 6 bases and 6 bases, there was a span of 17 bases. The CDR3 is 14 amino acids. Germline-derived CDR1 and CDR2 are MNHEY and SMNVEV (reference sequence). CDR3 sequence: CASRMRGGSDGYTF. The CDR3 nucleotides are TGTGCCAGCAGGATGAGGGGGGGATCGGATGGCTACACCTTC.

The V call is TRBV19, the J call TRBJ2-5, with 10 bases that match TRBD2. Germline CDR1 and CDR2: LNHDA and SQIVND (reference sequence). J was trimmed by 1 base and V by 2 bases; bases with no gene match: 1. The CDR3 spans 15 residues. CDR3 loop: CASSIPSGGQETQYF. CDR3 coding DNA: TGTGCCAGTAGTATACCTAGCGGGGGCCAAGAGACCCAGTACTTC.

The rearrangement links TRBV3-1 (or the pseudogene TRBV3-2) to TRBJ1-6; D not resolved. V was pared by 4 bases and J by 7 bases, with 11 bases between. The germline CDR1 and CDR2 sequences are LGHDT and YNNKEL (reference sequence). CDR3 size: 14 residues. The CDR3 region is CASSLAGGNSPLHF. In nucleotides, the CDR3 is TGTGCCAGCAGCCTAGCGGGCGGGAATTCACCCCTCCACTTT.

V usage is TRBV7-6 and J usage is TRBJ2-7; the match to TRBD1 covers 11 bases. The V segment lost 5 bases and the J segment 4 bases; nucleotides outside the gene matches: 4. In germline, CDR1 is SGHVS, CDR2 FNYEAQ. The CDR3 length is 14 residues. This chain's CDR3 is CASSRTGGQYEQYF. CDR3 in DNA: TGTGCCAGCAGCCGGACAGGGGGCCAATACGAGCAGTACTTC.

The rearrangement uses TRBV7-8 and TRBJ2-7; D possibly corresponds to TRBD2 (7 bases). Germline CDR1 reads SGHVS; CDR2 reads FQNEAQ. Trimming left V 1 base short and J 6 bases short, with 13 bases between. The length of the CDR3 is 14 residues. Here the CDR3 reads CASSLVLGGGEQYF. CDR3 bases: TGTGCCAGCAGCTTAGTTCTAGGGGGGGGCGAGCAGTACTTC.

The chain has TRBV6-1 and TRBJ2-1; D possibly corresponds to TRBD2 (7 bases). Germline CDR1 is MNHNS and CDR2 is SASEGT. V shed 3 bases and J shed 7 bases, with 16 bases lying between them. The CDR3 has 15 residues. The CDR3 region has the DNA TGTGCCAGCAGTGATGTAGGGGGGGCCTGGAATGAGCAGTTCTTC. Encoded protein: CASSDVGGAWNEQFF.

J is TRBJ2-7 and V is TRBV4-3; 15 nucleotides line up with TRBD2. V was pared by 3 bases and J by 3 bases, with 12 bases of the junction left unmatched. Germline-derived CDR1 and CDR2 are LGHNA and YSLEER. CDR3 length equals 19 residues. CDR3 sequence reads: CASSQGLAGGTTQFYEQYF. DNA of the CDR3: TGCGCCAGCAGCCAGGGACTAGCGGGGGGTACTACCCAATTCTACGAGCAGTACTTC.

The V and J genes are TRBV15 and TRBJ2-2; D is ambiguous. Germline CDR1 and CDR2: LNHNV and YYDKDF (reference sequence). The CDR3 is 14 residues long. Trimming stripped 2 bases from V and 4 bases from J, with 8 bases between. The CDR3 here is CATSRQTVTGELFF. DNA of the CDR3: TGTGCCACCAGCAGACAAACTGTCACCGGGGAGCTGTTTTTT.

V is TRBV6-6 and J is TRBJ1-3, with 7 bases that match TRBD1. Germline V lookup: CDR1 MNHNY, CDR2 SVGAGI (reference sequence). V gave up 4 bases and J gave up 0 bases; unmatched junction bases: 6. This CDR3 has 16 residues. CDR3: CASSSVDRVSGNTIYF. As DNA, the CDR3 is TGTGCCAGCAGTTCGGTTGACAGGGTCTCTGGAAACACCATATATTTT.

The chain links TRBV5-1 to TRBJ2-1; 8 nucleotides match TRBD2. Germline V lookup: CDR1 SGHRS, CDR2 YFSETQ. The junction had 8 bases not matched to a gene; V was cut back by 4 bases and J by 2 bases. CDR3 length equals 16 residues. The CDR3 coding sequence is TGCGCCAGCAGCAGTGACCCGGGACTAGCCTACAATGAGCAGTTCTTC. Translating it yields CASSSDPGLAYNEQFF.

This clone was counted a few times. The CDR3 spells CASSQGPLGRGNQPQHF. CDR3 DNA sequence: TGTGCCAGCAGCCAAGGGCCTTTGGGCAGGGGAAATCAGCCCCAGCATTTT. The chain couples TRBV4-2 to TRBJ1-5, with D possibly TRBD1 on 6 matching bases. Trimming took off 1 base at V and 4 bases at J, with 17 bases between the two ends. CDR3 length: 17 amino acids. In germline, CDR1 is LGHNA, CDR2 YNFKEQ.

The chain carries TRBV9 and TRBJ1-5; 8 bases are shared with TRBD1. Trimming at V came to 0 bases and at J to 5 bases, leaving 4 bases not matched to a gene. This CDR3 spans 15 amino acids. Germline loops: CDR1 SGDLS, CDR2 YYNGEE. The CDR3 coding sequence is TGTGCCAGCAGCGTAGGGGGGACAGGTGATCAGCCCCAGCATTTT. The encoded protein is CASSVGGTGDQPQHF.

The chain uses TRBV9 and TRBJ1-1; unclear D gene. Germline loops: CDR1 SGDLS, CDR2 YYNGEE. This CDR3 has 13 residues. The V and J ends lost 0 bases and 5 bases respectively, with 8 bases between them. Here the CDR3 reads CASSVVGDTEAFF. DNA for the CDR3: TGTGCCAGCAGCGTAGTAGGAGATACTGAAGCTTTCTTT.

This chain connects TRBV5-1 to TRBJ2-7, with a possible D match to TRBD2 (5 bases). CDR1 is SGHRS, CDR2 YFSETQ, per germline. Trimming shortened V by 1 base and J by 6 bases, and 11 bases separated the two germline ends. CDR3 size: 13 residues. The CDR3 region has the DNA TGCGCCAGCAGCTTGTCGGGGAAGGGCGAGCAGTACTTC. Residues: CASSLSGKGEQYF. Based on the CDR3 plus reference TRBV5-1 and TRBJ2-7, the full variable domain is KAGVTQTPRYLIKTRGQQVTLSCSPISGHRSVSWYQQTPGQGLQFLFEYFSETQRNKGNFPGRFSGRQFSNSRSEMNVSTLELGDSALYLCASSLSGKGEQYFGPGTRLTVT.

The chain couples TRBV7-8 to TRBJ1-6; 7 bases are shared with TRBD1. The CDR3 length is 14 residues. Germline CDR1 SGHVS, CDR2 FQNEAQ. The J segment lost 10 bases and the V segment lost 5 bases, leaving 8 bases of the junction unmatched. The CDR3 spells CASSETTGKSPLHF. CDR3 nucleotide sequence: TGTGCCAGCAGCGAGACGACAGGGAAGTCACCCCTCCACTTT.

In its sample, this clone was seen once. The chain joins TRBV18 to TRBJ2-1; 9 bases fit TRBD1. CDR1 KGHSH and CDR2 LQKENI come from the germline V gene. The CDR3 has 16 residues. V was pared by 0 bases and J by 9 bases, with 9 bases of the junction left unmatched. In nucleotides, the CDR3 is TGTGCCAGCTCACCACCTGGGACAGGGAATCGGGGTGAGCAGTTCTTC. Protein sequence: CASSPPGTGNRGEQFF.